A selection of T cell receptor beta chains follows, all from one sample in a study of a mutant IDH1 vaccine in newly diagnosed glioma. Repertoires were generated with immunoSEQ multiplex PCR, while TCRdb's copy carries only in-frame clones and drops some. The table records some 20,000 clones, around 82% of them present only once. Their antigen targets remain unknown. The sample consisted of PBMCs, taken from a glioma patient whose treatment included an IDH1 peptide vaccine. The receptors stem from a man aged 35 to 55 with glioma. CDR3s include the opening cysteine and the closing phenylalanine or tryptophan. D genes are given only for firm matches. Rows may omit the clone size; those that give it use once, few, many or a size class.

D gene,clone size,J gene,V gene,CDR3 protein,CDR3 DNA
NA,NA,TRBJ1-2,TRBV4-2,CASRGLDSNYGYTF,TGTGCCAGCAGGGGCTTGGACAGTAACTATGGCTACACCTTC
NA,NA,TRBJ2-4,TRBV5-6,CASSYKLTGSKNIQYF,TGTGCCAGCAGCTACAAGCTTACAGGGTCTAAAAACATTCAGTACTTC
TRBD2,once,TRBJ2-7,TRBV14,CASSQDFGLAGVTEQYF,TGTGCCAGCAGCCAAGATTTCGGACTAGCGGGAGTAACGGAGCAGTACTTC
NA,few,TRBJ1-1,TRBV5-1,CATRPGQLNTEAFF,TGCGCCACCAGACCGGGACAACTAAACACTGAAGCTTTCTTT
NA,NA,TRBJ2-3,TRBV27,CATRVGGTDTQYF,TGTGCCACCCGTGTCGGGGGCACAGATACGCAGTATTTT
NA,NA,TRBJ2-7,TRBV4-1,CASSQVKDAYEQYF,TGCGCCAGCAGCCAAGTAAAAGACGCCTACGAGCAGTACTTC
NA,NA,TRBJ2-3,TRBV29-1,CSADGGVSTDTQYF,TGCAGCGCTGATGGCGGGGTTAGCACAGATACGCAGTATTTT
TRBD1,NA,TRBJ1-4,TRBV6-1,CASSRDRDEKLFF,TGTGCCAGCAGTAGAGACAGGGATGAAAAACTGTTTTTT
NA,NA,TRBJ1-1,TRBV7-6,CASSSDSYTEAFF,TGTGCCAGCAGCTCGGACAGTTACACTGAAGCTTTCTTT
NA,NA,TRBJ2-5,TRBV6-1,CASRVIQETQYF,TGTGCCAGCAGAGTGATTCAAGAGACCCAGTACTTC
TRBD1,NA,TRBJ1-3,TRBV19,CASLHRDRGNTIYF,TGTGCCAGCCTCCACCGGGACAGGGGAAACACCATATATTTT
NA,NA,TRBJ1-2,TRBV6-5,CASSYLTPNYGYTF,TGTGCCAGCAGTTACTTGACACCTAACTATGGCTACACCTTC
NA,NA,TRBJ1-5,TRBV6-5,CASGRGGQPQHF,TGTGCCAGCGGGCGAGGGGGACAGCCCCAGCATTTT
TRBD2,once,TRBJ2-7,TRBV28,CASRSLAAAYEQYF,TGTGCCAGCAGGTCACTAGCGGCAGCCTACGAGCAGTACTTC
NA,NA,TRBJ1-4,TRBV7-2,CASSFKGGEKLFF,TGTGCCAGCAGCTTCAAGGGGGGTGAAAAACTGTTTTTT
NA,NA,TRBJ2-3,TRBV27,CASLRNGNADTQYF,TGTGCCAGCCTGCGGAACGGGAACGCAGATACGCAGTATTTT
TRBD2,NA,TRBJ2-1,TRBV6-1,CATERTSGGYNEQFF,TGTGCCACAGAACGGACTAGCGGGGGTTACAATGAGCAGTTCTTC
TRBD2,NA,TRBJ2-7,TRBV19,CASNQGLAGGSYEQYF,TGTGCCAGTAACCAGGGGCTAGCGGGAGGATCCTACGAGCAGTACTTC
NA,NA,TRBJ1-2,TRBV27,CASSLFRNYGYTF,TGTGCCAGCAGTTTATTCAGGAACTATGGCTACACCTTC
NA,NA,TRBJ1-2,TRBV27,CASSLSGFRGGYTF,TGTGCCAGCAGTTTATCGGGGTTTCGAGGGGGCTACACCTTC
NA,NA,TRBJ2-7,TRBV6-6,CASSFEAPSYEQYF,TGTGCCAGCAGTTTTGAGGCACCCTCCTACGAGCAGTACTTC
NA,NA,TRBJ2-2,TRBV5-6,CASSPGPREGELFF,TGTGCCAGCAGCCCGGGACCCCGTGAGGGGGAGCTGTTTTTT
NA,NA,TRBJ1-4,TRBV29-1,CSVGELNEKLFF,TGCAGCGTTGGGGAACTTAATGAAAAACTGTTTTTT
TRBD1,NA,TRBJ2-3,TRBV5-1,CASSFRDRVTDTQYF,TGCGCCAGCAGCTTCCGGGACAGGGTCACAGATACGCAGTATTTT
TRBD1,NA,TRBJ1-2,TRBV7-3,CASSSRQGFYGYTF,TGTGCCAGCAGCTCCAGACAGGGCTTCTATGGCTACACCTTC
TRBD2,once,TRBJ2-7,TRBV7-2,CASSLGASGIYEQYF,TGTGCCAGCAGCTTAGGGGCCAGCGGGATCTACGAGCAGTACTTC
NA,NA,TRBJ1-1,TRBV6-5,CASSSKVGTEAFF,TGTGCCAGCAGCTCAAAGGTTGGCACTGAAGCTTTCTTT
TRBD2,NA,TRBJ2-7,TRBV28,CASSRGLAGMYEQYF,TGTGCCAGCAGTCGTGGACTAGCGGGGATGTACGAGCAGTACTTC
NA,NA,TRBJ1-2,TRBV6-5,CASSYSTGTPYGGYTF,TGTGCCAGCAGTTACTCTACAGGGACACCCTATGGCGGCTACACCTTC
NA,NA,TRBJ1-2,TRBV7-9,CASSLVTAADPNDGYTF,TGTGCCAGCAGCTTAGTGACGGCGGCGGATCCTAACGATGGCTACACCTTC
NA,NA,TRBJ2-5,TRBV5-1,CASSPGAGLRETQYF,TGCGCCAGCAGCCCTGGGGCAGGTTTGCGAGAGACCCAGTACTTC
NA,NA,TRBJ2-7,TRBV7-9,CASSSFYEQYF,TGTGCCAGCAGCTCATTTTACGAGCAGTACTTC
NA,NA,TRBJ2-7,TRBV15,CATSRESAGHIYEQYF,TGTGCCACCAGCAGAGAGTCTGCGGGGCACATCTACGAGCAGTACTTC
NA,NA,TRBJ1-1,TRBV28,CASSLPTGLATEAFF,TGTGCCAGCAGTTTACCAACAGGCCTAGCCACTGAAGCTTTCTTT
TRBD2,NA,TRBJ2-7,TRBV9,CASSVGSGGSYEQYF,TGTGCCAGCAGCGTAGGAAGCGGGGGCTCCTACGAGCAGTACTTC
TRBD2,NA,TRBJ2-1,TRBV7-9,CSGLAATSYNEQFF,TGTTCAGGACTAGCGGCAACCTCCTACAATGAGCAGTTCTTC
NA,NA,TRBJ2-2,TRBV9,CASSVGTINTGELFF,TGTGCCAGCAGCGTAGGTACTATCAACACCGGGGAGCTGTTTTTT
TRBD1,NA,TRBJ1-1,TRBV19,CASRTTGVYTEAFF,TGTGCCAGTAGGACGACAGGGGTATACACTGAAGCTTTCTTT
NA,NA,TRBJ2-3,TRBV7-3,CASSQPEDVTQYF,TGTGCCAGCAGCCAACCCGAAGATGTTACGCAGTATTTT
NA,NA,TRBJ1-3,TRBV4-2,CASSQGRTGNTIYF,TGTGCCAGCAGCCAAGGGCGTACTGGAAACACCATATATTTT
TRBD2,NA,TRBJ2-3,TRBV19,CASSRLAGVGTDTQYF,TGTGCCAGTAGTCGACTAGCGGGAGTGGGGACAGATACGCAGTATTTT
TRBD1,NA,TRBJ2-7,TRBV27,CASRGGQGKIYEQYF,TGTGCCAGCAGGGGCGGACAGGGGAAAATTTACGAGCAGTACTTC
TRBD1,NA,TRBJ2-1,TRBV29-1,CSAEGQGGNEQFF,TGCAGCGCTGAGGGACAGGGCGGCAATGAGCAGTTCTTC
TRBD2,NA,TRBJ2-1,TRBV7-2,CASSIPGLHVNNEQFF,TGTGCCAGCAGCATTCCGGGACTACATGTTAACAATGAGCAGTTCTTC
NA,NA,TRBJ2-1,TRBV2,CASSGGGGVSYNEQFF,TGTGCCAGCAGCGGTGGGGGCGGGGTCTCCTACAATGAGCAGTTCTTC
NA,few,TRBJ2-2,TRBV7-9,CASSLGAVELFF,TGTGCCAGCAGCTTAGGCGCGGTGGAGCTGTTTTTT
TRBD1,NA,TRBJ2-5,TRBV18,CASSRDRGRQETQYF,TGTGCCAGCTCACGAGACAGGGGGCGCCAAGAGACCCAGTACTTC
NA,NA,TRBJ1-3,TRBV7-9,CASSANAVSGNTIYF,TGTGCCAGCAGCGCGAACGCAGTCTCTGGAAACACCATATATTTT
TRBD1,NA,TRBJ2-7,TRBV6-6,CASRGQGTYEQYF,TGTGCCAGCAGAGGACAGGGAACCTACGAGCAGTACTTC
NA,NA,TRBJ1-1,TRBV2,CASETDMNTEAFF,TGTGCCAGCGAGACAGACATGAACACTGAAGCTTTCTTT
TRBD1,NA,TRBJ1-3,TRBV28,CASSLDRVGNTIYF,TGTGCCAGCAGTTTAGACAGGGTGGGAAACACCATATATTTT
NA,NA,TRBJ1-2,TRBV27,CASGQVVGYGYTF,TGTGCCAGCGGCCAAGTCGTAGGCTATGGCTACACCTTC
NA,NA,TRBJ1-5,TRBV28,CASISGNQPQHF,TGTGCCAGCATTTCAGGAAATCAGCCCCAGCATTTT
TRBD2,few,TRBJ2-5,TRBV2,CASRDRSGRPNSGTQYF,TGTGCCAGCAGAGATAGGAGCGGGAGACCCAATTCGGGGACCCAGTACTTC
NA,once,TRBJ1-3,TRBV11-2,CASSPTGGSSGNTIYF,TGTGCCAGCAGCCCAACGGGGGGCAGCTCTGGAAACACCATATATTTT